This TCR beta chain was captured in a study of early T cells in non-severe SARS-CoV-2 infection. Study overall: Unpaired chains resulted from sequencing bulk RNA of unsorted whole blood.

Separate cDNA molecules each had unique molecular identifiers attached to them. TCRdb used MiXCR to reprocess the 5' RACE reads, holding one entry per CDR3 protein. Among about 110,000 distinct CDR3 sequences listed, about 12% were seen once. The CDR3 spans 16 residues. Trimming left V 4 bases short and J 0 bases short, with 15 bases between. Per germline, CDR1 LGHDT and CDR2 YNNKEL (reference sequence). Study findings and constraints: In VDJdb matching, anti-spike CD8 responses were favored while private and CD4 specificities went missing.

This clonotype was counted ten times or more. The antigen is unknown. V usage is TRBV3-1 and J usage is TRBJ1-2; perhaps TRBD1 as D (5 bases). The source material was whole blood, sampled at baseline. The receptor was isolated from an adult who was a healthcare worker with PCR-confirmed SARS-CoV-2 infection or an uninfected control (not recorded which). CDR3 bases: TGTGCCAGCAGCCTCTCCGGACAATTCCCTAACTATGGCTACACCTTC. This translates into CASSLSGQFPNYGYTF.